The subject of this entry is one T cell receptor beta chain. Its cognate antigen is unknown. The data stem from a study of shared clonotypes between healthy human individuals. General study findings and limits: Across subsets, estimated richness was generally greater for naive than for memory populations.

The trim removed 6 bases at V and 2 bases at J, leaving 8 bases unmatched. Germline V gives CDR1 MNHEY, CDR2 SMNVEV (reference sequence). The CDR3 sequence is 16 residues long. In the original workflow: ImmunoSEQ sequences covered only the junction and lacked quality scores; filtering therefore differed. Here immunoSEQ multiplex PCR was the method, and the copy in TCRdb shows in-frame clones only, minus some. V and J calls and clone size come straight from that table; D and trimming were deduced from the DNA. The table includes hundreds of thousands of clones, around 78% detected once. This chain connects TRBV27 to TRBJ2-3; 10 bases are a match to TRBD2. Sequencing was done on a sample of memory CD4+ T cells sorted from blood. Described subset: CD45RA-negative fraction. This receptor was obtained from a woman in her 30s in good health. CDR3 region: CASRSTGTSATDTQYF. CDR3 bases: TGTGCCAGCAGATCTACCGGGACTAGCGCCACAGATACGCAGTATTTT.